Below are 7 T cell receptor beta chains sequenced from a single sample in a study of metastatic and nonmetastatic thyroid tumors (TCRdb year 2020). The library was obtained by PCR. TCRdb shows the sequencer as Illumina HiSeq 4000. In-frame beta chains were kept once TCRdb had trimmed the public reads at Q25 with fastp and called clones with MiXCR. The sample has 17,000 or so clones on record, 20% to 25% of them singletons. The top ten hold 15% to 20% of the sample. None of the patients had been given any treatment before thyroid surgery. Sequencing input: tumor tissue. The receptors were gathered from a female donor with papillary thyroid cancer or a benign thyroid nodule (not recorded which). Some clones in this sample may be carry-over from other donors' samples.

The sample holds a few counts of this clone. The chain is built from TRBV28 and TRBJ2-7; 9 bases fit TRBD2. Germline CDR1 and CDR2: MDHEN and SYDVKM. There are 14 residues in the CDR3. Trimming removed 6 bases from V and 3 bases from J; junction bases left unmatched: 6. The CDR3 DNA reads TGTGCCAGCAGCACCCTAGCGGGAAGCTACGAGCAGTACTTC. This encodes CASSTLAGSYEQYF.

This clone was counted at least ten times. The chain is built from TRBV2 and TRBJ2-7, with D possibly TRBD2 on 6 matching bases. V gave up 6 bases and J gave up 9 bases, with 15 bases separating them. CDR1 and CDR2 (germline): SNHLY, FYNNEI. The CDR3 is 12 amino acids. The CDR3 bases are TGTGCCAGCAGAGCCGCCGGGACTTCGCAGTACTTC. Encoded protein: CASRAAGTSQYF.

This clone showed up many times. The genes are TRBV5-1 and TRBJ2-1; no definite D call. The CDR3 has 15 amino acids. CDR1 and CDR2 (germline): SGHRS, YFSETQ. V lost 0 bases to trimming and J lost 7 bases, with 14 bases between them. The CDR3 nucleotides are TGCGCCAGCAGCTTGGCAACAGTAACTGGGAATGAGCAGTTCTTC. This gives the protein CASSLATVTGNEQFF.

V gene TRBV11-3 combines with J gene TRBJ2-1; D unclear. This CDR3 spans 13 amino acids. Germline V lookup: CDR1 SGHNT, CDR2 YENEEA. Between the trimmed V and J ends, which lost 6 bases and 1 base, there was a span of 7 bases. This CDR3 is CASSSGSYNEQFF. CDR3 sequence (DNA): TGTGCCAGCAGTTCCGGGTCCTACAATGAGCAGTTCTTC.

This clone was seen many times. This chain connects TRBV20-1 to TRBJ2-1; 11 bases map to TRBD2. V dropped 3 bases and J dropped 3; count of bases not matched to a gene: 13. CDR1 is DFQATT and CDR2 is SNEGSKA in the germline V gene (reference sequence). The CDR3 has 18 amino acids. Written as DNA, the CDR3 is TGCAGTGCTAGCCTTAGACTAGCGGGAACGTGGGACTACAATGAGCAGTTCTTC. Translating it yields CSASLRLAGTWDYNEQFF.

The genes are TRBV5-4 and TRBJ1-2; D call uncertain. Looked up from germline, CDR1 is SGHNT and CDR2 is YYREEE (reference sequence). The CDR3 is 14 residues long. Trimming removed 0 bases at V and 4 bases at J, with 10 bases between. In DNA form, the CDR3 reads TGTGCCAGCAGCTTGGGGACGGGAGTCTATGGCTACACCTTC. Amino acids: CASSLGTGVYGYTF.

The CDR3 DNA is TGTGCCAGCAGTGAAGTGGGGAACACCGGGGAGCTGTTTTTT. This encodes CASSEVGNTGELFF. The chain joins TRBV6-1 to TRBJ2-2; D is unresolved. The CDR3 is 14 residues long. V gave up 1 base and J gave up 1 base, with 4 bases separating them. Germline V gene sequence: CDR1 MNHNS, CDR2 SASEGT.